This record concerns one TCR beta chain sequence. What it recognizes is unknown. The data were obtained in a study of CD8 T cell repertoires and HIV-1 epitope variants. Looking at the study overall: Twenty-five autologous and known Gag and Nef epitope variant peptides each stimulated T cells separately. Control wells had CMV/EBV/flu peptides, negative Ebola AY9, or no peptide.

Germline V CDR1 and CDR2: ENHRY, SYGVKD. Trimming took 10 bases from V and 0 from J, leaving 12 bases between them. The CDR3 runs to 14 residues. Data came from immunoSEQ multiplex PCR; TCRdb stores just in-frame clones and leaves some out. Of about 2,600 clones detected, around two thirds appear once; the ten largest clones hold about 40%. V is TRBV10-3 and J is TRBJ2-2; D is undetermined. The clonotype was recovered from a male donor with HIV. Sequenced material: cultured CD8+ T cells derived from PBMCs. The CDR3 reads CATTQPPNTGELFF. In DNA, the CDR3 is TGTGCCACCACACAGCCGCCGAACACCGGGGAGCTGTTTTTT.